The 26 T cell receptor beta chains listed next were all sequenced from one sample in a study of blood T cell repertoires in COVID-19. Only in-frame clones appear in the TCRdb table, and some are missing; sequencing was by immunoSEQ multiplex PCR. The sample includes hundreds of thousands of clones, about 89% seen only once; the top ten take over 1.5%. Sequenced sample: PBMCs or T cells enriched from blood (not recorded which). These receptors were taken from a woman aged 18-35 years who had recovered from COVID-19.

The chain carries TRBV19 and TRBJ1-1, with 10 bases that match TRBD1. V shed 3 bases, J shed 0 bases, and the junction held 7 bases outside the gene matches. CDR3 size: 17 residues. Germline V lookup: CDR1 LNHDA, CDR2 SQIVND (reference sequence). CDR3 in DNA: TGTGCCAGTAGTATCTTCGACAGGGGGCTCATGAACACTGAAGCTTTCTTT. Its translation: CASSIFDRGLMNTEAFF.

The chain carries TRBV6-5 and TRBJ2-3, with 15 bases identical to TRBD2. The CDR3 runs to 16 residues. Per the germline V gene, CDR1 is MNHEY and CDR2 is SVGAGI. J lost 6 bases, V lost 2 bases, and 3 bases had no gene match. This CDR3 reads CASSYDGTSGRDTQYF. CDR3 nucleotide sequence: TGTGCCAGCAGTTACGACGGGACTAGCGGGAGGGATACGCAGTATTTT.

The chain couples TRBV5-1 to TRBJ2-1, with 11 positions matching TRBD2. The CDR3 contains 15 residues. Germline lookup yields CDR1 SGHRS and CDR2 YFSETQ. After removal of 3 bases from V and 7 bases from J, the junction contained 6 bases not matched to a gene. In DNA form, the CDR3 reads TGCGCCAGCAGCTCGCGGGTAGCGGGAGGGAATGAGCAGTTCTTC. Amino acids: CASSSRVAGGNEQFF. Combining the CDR3 with reference TRBV5-1 and TRBJ2-1 gives the whole variable domain KAGVTQTPRYLIKTRGQQVTLSCSPISGHRSVSWYQQTPGQGLQFLFEYFSETQRNKGNFPGRFSGRQFSNSRSEMNVSTLELGDSALYLCASSSRVAGGNEQFFGPGTRLTVL.

The chain joins TRBV10-3 to TRBJ1-1; D not resolved. The V gene's germline CDR1 is ENHRY and CDR2 SYGVKD. This CDR3 region has 11 residues. V shed 6 bases and J shed 4 bases, with 6 bases lying between them. CDR3 sequence: CAIRNSTEAFF. The CDR3, as DNA: TGTGCCATCAGAAACTCCACTGAAGCTTTCTTT.

J is TRBJ2-3 and V is TRBV11-3; 12 bases match TRBD2. The junction had 5 bases not matched to a gene; V was cut back by 6 bases and J by 4 bases. This CDR3 region has 15 residues. Germline CDR1 SGHNT, CDR2 YENEEA. The CDR3 spells CASSGTSGFADTQYF. The CDR3 DNA follows: TGTGCCAGCAGTGGGACTAGCGGGTTCGCAGATACGCAGTATTTT. Filled out from reference TRBV11-3 and TRBJ2-3, the complete variable domain reads EAGVVQSPRYKIIEKKQPVAFWCNPISGHNTLYWYLQNLGQGPELLIRYENEEAVDDSQLPKDRFSAERLKGVDSTLKIQPAELGDSAVYLCASSGTSGFADTQYFGPGTRLTVL.

This rearrangement joins TRBV2 to TRBJ2-1; 9 bases fit TRBD2. V shed 7 bases, J shed 13 bases, and the junction held 14 bases outside the gene matches. In germline, CDR1 is SNHLY, CDR2 FYNNEI. CDR3 length equals 14 residues. CDR3 DNA: TGTGCCAGCAACCTCGGGTTAGCGGGAGCTTTCCAGTTCTTC. It encodes CASNLGLAGAFQFF.

The V and J genes are TRBV11-3 and TRBJ2-7; D gene unclear. The germline gives CDR1 SGHNT, CDR2 YENEEA. The CDR3 is 14 amino acids. The V end lost 3 bases, the J end lost 1 base, and 10 bases lay between the germline ends. The CDR3, as DNA: TGTGCCAGCAGCTTGGCAGGTCCATCCTACGAGCAGTACTTC. Protein product: CASSLAGPSYEQYF.

This chain links TRBV7-9 with TRBJ2-1, with TRBD2 matching over 8 bases. The CDR3 length is 16 residues. Germline V gene sequence: CDR1 SEHNR, CDR2 FQNEAQ (reference sequence). V lost 6 bases, J lost 2 bases, and 9 bases stayed unmatched. CDR3 in amino acids: CASRFPAGEPYNEQFF. For the CDR3, the DNA is TGTGCCAGCAGGTTCCCAGCGGGAGAACCCTACAATGAGCAGTTCTTC.

The chain has TRBV5-1 and TRBJ1-3, with TRBD1 matching 7 bases. The CDR3 sequence is 17 residues long. The trim removed 0 bases at V and 8 bases at J, leaving 14 bases unmatched. From germline, CDR1 is SGHRS and CDR2 YFSETQ. CDR3 DNA sequence: TGCGCCAGCAGCTTGGCCGGAGGGGGCAGGGTCGGGGACACCATATATTTT. Translating gives CASSLAGGGRVGDTIYF.

This chain uses TRBV29-1 with TRBJ1-1; no clear D gene. With 3 bases removed from V and 0 bases from J, the gap between germline ends came to 8 bases. CDR3 length: 13 residues. From germline, CDR1 is SQVTM and CDR2 ANQGSEA. CDR3 DNA sequence: TGCAGCGTTGACCCCAGGTTGAACACTGAAGCTTTCTTT. Its protein is CSVDPRLNTEAFF.

V usage is TRBV9 and J usage is TRBJ1-1; TRBD1 is a possible D gene (6 bases). From germline, CDR1 is SGDLS and CDR2 YYNGEE. Trimming cost V 5 bases and J 1 base, with 15 bases left between them. CDR3 length: 15 residues. The CDR3 loop is CASSPSGGRNTEAFF. CDR3 bases: TGTGCCAGCAGTCCCTCGGGGGGCAGGAACACTGAAGCTTTCTTT.

The chain recombines TRBV19 with TRBJ2-2; 8 nucleotides align to TRBD2. The trim removed 7 bases at V and 5 bases at J, leaving 9 bases unmatched. Germline assignment: CDR1 LNHDA and CDR2 SQIVND (reference sequence). The CDR3 loop spans 15 amino acids. This CDR3 is CASTAGLVRTGELFF. CDR3 coding DNA: TGTGCCAGTACTGCGGGACTAGTAAGGACCGGGGAGCTGTTTTTT.

This chain joins TRBV7-2 and TRBJ2-3; 8 bases match TRBD2. Trimming took 5 bases from V and 2 from J; bases not matched to a gene: 6. The CDR3 loop spans 15 amino acids. The germline V gene encodes CDR1 SGHTA and CDR2 FQGNSA. The CDR3 loop is CASSALAGPTDTQYF. The DNA for the CDR3 is TGTGCCAGCAGCGCCCTAGCGGGTCCCACAGATACGCAGTATTTT.

The chain combines TRBV19 with TRBJ1-4; D is unclear. The CDR3 length is 12 residues. CDR1 LNHDA and CDR2 SQIVND come from the germline V gene (reference sequence). V gave up 5 bases and J gave up 7 bases, with 8 bases separating them. CDR3 amino acids: CASSLAGEKLFF. The CDR3 DNA reads TGTGCCAGTAGTCTCGCCGGTGAAAAACTGTTTTTT.

The rearrangement joins TRBV5-5 to TRBJ2-7; 7 positions match TRBD1. Germline lookup yields CDR1 SGHKS and CDR2 YYEKEE (reference sequence). The CDR3 is 15 residues long. V gave up 4 bases and J gave up 1 base; unmatched junction bases: 8. The CDR3 loop is CASSQPGQRSYEQYF. The CDR3 DNA follows: TGTGCCAGCAGCCAACCGGGACAGAGGTCCTACGAGCAGTACTTC.

The rearrangement links TRBV5-1 to TRBJ2-1, with 11 bases aligning to TRBD2. Germline CDR1 and CDR2: SGHRS and YFSETQ. Losses at the gene ends were 3 bases for V and 4 bases for J; bases not matched to a gene: 6. The CDR3 is made up of 16 amino acids. CDR3: CASSWGTSGPYNEQFF. Here the CDR3 DNA reads TGCGCCAGCAGCTGGGGGACTAGCGGACCTTACAATGAGCAGTTCTTC.

This clone was detected once. The CDR3 loop is CASSLFQGAFYGYTF. Here the CDR3 DNA reads TGTGCCAGCAGCTTGTTTCAAGGGGCGTTCTATGGCTACACCTTC. J is TRBJ1-2 and V is TRBV5-4, with TRBD1 as a possible D gene (5 bases). Germline lookup yields CDR1 SGHNT and CDR2 YYREEE (reference sequence). The CDR3 runs 15 residues. The V end lost 1 base, the J end lost 4 bases, and 14 bases lay between the germline ends.

At least ten counts were recorded for this clone. This chain joins TRBV5-1 and TRBJ2-1; D not certain. CDR1 and CDR2 from the germline V gene are SGHRS and YFSETQ. This CDR3 is built from 15 residues. Deletions cut 5 bases from V and 8 bases from J, with 20 bases between. DNA of the CDR3: TGCGCCAGCAGGGTTTTGGCTAGAGAGATCGATGAGCAGTTCTTC. It encodes CASRVLAREIDEQFF.

The chain is built from TRBV14 and TRBJ2-5; weak D call: TRBD1 (5 bases). This CDR3 is 11 amino acids long. V lost 9 bases, J lost 3 bases, and 8 bases lay in between. The germline CDR1 and CDR2 sequences are SGHDN and FVKESK. The CDR3 nucleotides are TGTGCCAGTGGGGCCGAAGAGACCCAGTACTTC. Protein product: CASGAEETQYF.

DNA of the CDR3: TGTGCCATCCAACTAGCGGGGGACTACAATGAGCAGTTCTTC. It translates to CAIQLAGDYNEQFF. The rearrangement links TRBV25-1 to TRBJ2-1, with 11 nucleotides matching TRBD2. The germline gives CDR1 MGHDK, CDR2 SYGVNS. Germline trimming cut 10 bases from V and 3 bases from J; bases unmatched to any gene: 5. The CDR3 runs 14 residues.

In this sample, this clone turned up once. The rearrangement links TRBV6-5 to TRBJ2-2; 7 bases are a match to TRBD1. The CDR3 contains 15 residues. The germline CDR1 and CDR2 sequences are MNHEY and SVGAGI. V dropped 5 bases and J dropped 4; count of bases not matched to a gene: 7. CDR3 nucleotides: TGTGCCAGCAGTACAGGGGCCACCAGCACCGGGGAGCTGTTTTTT. Translating gives CASSTGATSTGELFF.

The chain employs TRBV2 and TRBJ2-7, with 12 bases that match TRBD2. Germline CDR1 SNHLY, CDR2 FYNNEI. CDR3 size: 14 residues. Trimming removed 6 bases from V and 5 bases from J; junction bases left unmatched: 5. CDR3 bases: TGTGCCAGCAGCCGACTAGCGGGAGTTAACGAGCAGTACTTC. The encoded protein is CASSRLAGVNEQYF. The full variable domain, in which reference TRBV2 and TRBJ2-7 provide the parts outside the CDR3, is EPEVTQTPSHQVTQMGQEVILRCVPISNHLYFYWYRQILGQKVEFLVSFYNNEISEKSEIFDDQFSVERPDGSNFTLKIRSTKLEDSAMYFCASSRLAGVNEQYFGPGTRLTVT.

The chain couples TRBV11-2 to TRBJ1-2; D ambiguous. V lost 1 base and J lost 0, with 6 bases in between. The CDR3 sequence is 14 residues long. Germline lookup yields CDR1 SGHAT and CDR2 FQNNGV. Here the CDR3 DNA reads TGTGCCAGCAGCTTAGGGCAGGCTAACTATGGCTACACCTTC. Its protein is CASSLGQANYGYTF.

The chain has TRBV25-1 and TRBJ1-2; no reliable D call. Germline V gives CDR1 MGHDK, CDR2 SYGVNS. The CDR3 is 14 residues long. Trimming shortened V by 6 bases and J by 0 bases, and 11 bases separated the two germline ends. The DNA of the CDR3 is TGTGCCAGCAGGGAGGACCCAGCTAACTATGGCTACACCTTC. Its translation is CASREDPANYGYTF.

J is TRBJ1-2 and V is TRBV3-1 (or the pseudogene TRBV3-2), with D perhaps matching TRBD1 (6 bases). The CDR3 spans 15 residues. Germline V gene sequence: CDR1 LGHDT, CDR2 YNNKEL (reference sequence). The germline V and J ends were trimmed by 4 bases and 10 bases, with 22 bases remaining between them. CDR3 protein: CASSPTQGVIYDYTF. The CDR3 bases are TGTGCCAGCAGCCCTACACAGGGAGTGATATACGACTACACCTTC.

This clone has a single count. The chain links TRBV6-1 to TRBJ1-4; possible D gene TRBD1, 5 bases. The V and J ends lost 1 base and 6 bases respectively, with 15 bases between them. This CDR3 region has 16 residues. Germline V gene lookup returns CDR1 MNHNS and CDR2 SASEGT. CDR3 DNA: TGTGCCAGCAGTGAAGTAGACGCGGGGGGTGATGAAAAACTGTTTTTT. It translates to CASSEVDAGGDEKLFF.